The T cell receptor beta chain described here comes from a study of blood T cell repertoires in COVID-19. Overall study: Collection of acute and convalescent COVID-19 samples took place in the United States, Italy and Spain. In each case, the material was cDNA or gDNA derived from T cells, B-cell-depleted T cells, or PBMCs.

Seattle researchers signed up patients amid active infection and tracked them longitudinally. Methods used by the authors: Amplification with reference gene primers provided the estimates of nucleated cell counts. The repertoire was sequenced with immunoSEQ multiplex PCR; TCRdb's copy has only in-frame clones and lacks some. That table furnishes V, J and clone size, whereas the DNA furnished D and trimming. The sample records 150,000 to 200,000 clones, about 90% being singletons. The germline CDR1 and CDR2 sequences are SGHRS and YFSETQ. This CDR3 has 16 amino acids. V lost 6 bases and J lost 0; bases outside the gene matches: 6.

This sequence was found in a woman aged 55 to 70 with COVID-19, enrolled during active disease. The specimen sequenced was peripheral blood. V is TRBV5-1 and J is TRBJ2-3; 11 bases map to TRBD2. CDR3 residues: CASTVTSGVSTDTQYF. The CDR3 nucleotides read TGCGCCAGCACGGTGACTAGCGGGGTTAGCACAGATACGCAGTATTTT.